The clone carrying this T cell receptor beta chain has only a few counts. Its antigen is unknown. The data originate from a study of beta chain features in type 1 diabetes. Overall study results and limits: Diminished insertions and augmented deletions at VDJ junctions characterized type 1 diabetes patients.

There was one heparinised blood draw per donor, averaging about 100 mL. Using CD45RO/CCR7/CD25/CD127/CD95/CD27, CD4+ naive, central memory, regulatory and stem cell-like memory cells were sorted. Reverse transcribing all isolated RNA meant expressed TCRB transcripts were sequenced. Clones were sequenced by immunoSEQ multiplex PCR, and TCRdb holds only the in-frame ones, with some missing. The sample has 130,000 or so clones, around a tenth seen once. The CDR3 has 14 amino acids. The germline V and J ends were trimmed by 6 bases and 7 bases, with 13 bases remaining between them. From germline, CDR1 is KGHSH and CDR2 LQKENI.

The gene calls are TRBV18 and TRBJ1-6; TRBD1 is a possible D gene (5 bases). The specimen was central memory CD4+ T cells from blood. This TCR was recovered from a woman in her 40s in good health. The DNA for the CDR3 is TGTGCCAGCTCCACCGGGACTACAAATTCACCCCTCCACTTT. Protein product: CASSTGTTNSPLHF.